One sample yielded the 18 T cell receptor beta chains listed below, sequenced in a study of blood T cell repertoires in COVID-19. Only in-frame clones appear in the TCRdb table, and some are missing; sequencing was by immunoSEQ multiplex PCR. This sample yields around 60,000 clones, of which roughly 80% are seen a single time; roughly 10% belongs to the top ten. The sequencing sample was made of peripheral blood. These receptors were obtained from a man between 50 and 59 years old with COVID-19, enrolled during active disease.

V and J are TRBV10-3 and TRBJ1-4; D remains ambiguous. The germline V gene has CDR1 ENHRY and CDR2 SYGVKD. The V end lost 6 bases, the J end lost 3 bases, and 20 bases lay between the germline ends. This CDR3 is built from 17 residues. The chain's CDR3 is CAISAGPEGSANEKLFF. The CDR3 coding sequence is TGTGCCATCAGCGCCGGGCCGGAGGGATCGGCTAATGAAAAACTGTTTTTT.

V gene TRBV11-3 combines with J gene TRBJ2-2, with TRBD2 matching 11 bases. With V trimmed by 1 base and J by 7 bases, 2 bases remained unmatched. CDR1 and CDR2 from the germline V gene are SGHNT and YENEEA. This CDR3 is built from 15 residues. Here the CDR3 reads CASSLVTSGIGELFF. Written as DNA, the CDR3 is TGTGCCAGCAGCTTAGTGACTAGCGGGATCGGGGAGCTGTTTTTT.

V is TRBV27 and J is TRBJ1-1; no clear D gene. V was pared by 10 bases and J by 0 bases, with 12 bases between. The CDR3 totals 13 residues. Germline CDR1 is MNHEY and CDR2 is SMNVEV (reference sequence). CDR3 in amino acids: CAIKGGLNTEAFF. The CDR3 DNA follows: TGTGCCATCAAGGGAGGTTTGAACACTGAAGCTTTCTTT.

Concerning this clone itself: At one end, the junction sequence differs from germline, possibly due to a read error. The chain links TRBV2 to TRBJ2-7, with 8 bases identical to TRBD1. Germline loops: CDR1 SNHLY, CDR2 FYNNEI. The CDR3 consists of 15 residues. As DNA, the CDR3 is TGTGCCAGCAACCCATTGTGGGACAGGAGAGTTCCTGGGGACTTC. Translated, it gives CASNPLWDRRVPGDF.

This clone was counted only a few times. V and J are TRBV30 and TRBJ1-1, with D tentatively TRBD1 (5 bases). Germline-derived CDR1 and CDR2 are GTSNPN and SVGIG (reference sequence). V gave up 3 bases and J gave up 5 bases, with 13 bases separating them. The CDR3 totals 13 residues. The CDR3, as DNA: TGTGCCTGGAGCCCCAGGAAGGGGACTGAAGCTTTCTTT. This codes for CAWSPRKGTEAFF.

The chain combines TRBV28 with TRBJ1-2; no clear D gene. V lost 7 bases and J 4 bases, leaving 16 bases between the germline ends. Germline CDR1 MDHEN, CDR2 SYDVKM. The CDR3 covers 14 residues. The DNA of the CDR3 is TGTGCCAGCACCTCAACTCGCGGCATCTATGGCTACACCTTC. This encodes CASTSTRGIYGYTF.

The V call is TRBV30, the J call TRBJ2-5; TRBD2 aligns across 10 bases. In germline, CDR1 is GTSNPN, CDR2 SVGIG (reference sequence). The CDR3 runs 18 residues. The V and J ends lost 3 bases and 5 bases, in that order; junction bases with no gene match: 18. The CDR3, as DNA: TGTGCCTGGAGGGGGGCTAGCGGGAGACCCCGGAGGAGCGAGACCCAGTACTTC. Translating gives CAWRGASGRPRRSETQYF.

The rearrangement joins TRBV30 to TRBJ2-7; 8 positions agree with TRBD1. The CDR3 sequence is 13 residues long. The ends lost 3 bases at V and 3 bases at J; junction bases unmatched: 4. Germline CDR1 is GTSNPN and CDR2 is SVGIG (reference sequence). The CDR3 reads CAWRVQGVYEQYF. The DNA of the CDR3 is TGTGCCTGGAGAGTACAGGGGGTCTACGAGCAGTACTTC.

This chain connects TRBV7-2 to TRBJ1-1, with TRBD1 identical over 8 bases. The ends lost 5 bases at V and 1 base at J; junction bases unmatched: 3. Germline V gene data show CDR1 as SGHTA and CDR2 as FQGNSA. The CDR3 sequence is 14 residues long. Here the CDR3 reads CASSRTGPNTEAFF. The CDR3 region has the DNA TGTGCCAGCAGCCGGACAGGGCCGAACACTGAAGCTTTCTTT.

J is TRBJ1-1 and V is TRBV13; D ambiguous. The V gene's germline CDR1 is PRHDT and CDR2 FYEKMQ (reference sequence). This CDR3 contains 13 residues. V was trimmed by 0 bases and J by 5 bases, leaving 7 bases between them. In DNA, the CDR3 is TGTGCCAGCAGCTTAGGCGGAGGGACTGAAGCTTTCTTT. This translates into CASSLGGGTEAFF.

V is TRBV4-1 and J is TRBJ1-2; 9 positions agree with TRBD1. Germline assignment: CDR1 MGHRA and CDR2 YSYEKL. The length of the CDR3 is 16 residues. The J segment lost 5 bases and the V segment lost 0 bases, leaving 7 bases of the junction unmatched. Here the CDR3 DNA reads TGCGCCAGCAGCCAAGAGGGACAGGGAGTTGAGTATGGCTACACCTTC. Its translation is CASSQEGQGVEYGYTF.

CDR3 protein: CASRIGGGANVLTF. CDR3 nucleotides: TGTGCCAGTAGGATCGGGGGTGGGGCCAACGTCCTGACTTTC. The rearrangement uses TRBV19 and TRBJ2-6; tentative D call: TRBD2 (6 bases). Germline lookup yields CDR1 LNHDA and CDR2 SQIVND (reference sequence). V was trimmed by 6 bases and J by 3 bases, leaving 9 bases between them. CDR3 size: 14 residues.

The rearrangement links TRBV5-1 to TRBJ2-7; D may be TRBD2 (6 bases). The germline V gene encodes CDR1 SGHRS and CDR2 YFSETQ. With 0 bases removed from V and 5 bases from J, the gap between germline ends came to 9 bases. This CDR3 is built from 13 residues. CDR3 region: CASSLAGGHEQYF. The DNA of the CDR3 is TGCGCCAGCAGCTTGGCCGGGGGACACGAGCAGTACTTC.

The chain employs TRBV18 and TRBJ1-5; the D gene is possibly TRBD1 (6 bases). The V and J ends lost 0 bases and 4 bases respectively, with 13 bases between them. The CDR3 is 16 amino acids. Per the germline V gene, CDR1 is KGHSH and CDR2 is LQKENI. The CDR3 region is CASSPPEGTFNQPQHF. The CDR3 nucleotides read TGTGCCAGCTCACCACCCGAGGGGACATTTAATCAGCCCCAGCATTTT.

This rearrangement joins TRBV7-8 to TRBJ1-3, with 7 bases lining up with TRBD1. Trimming took 3 bases from V and 4 from J; bases not matched to a gene: 9. The CDR3 covers 16 residues. Germline V gives CDR1 SGHVS, CDR2 FQNEAQ. CDR3 amino acids: CASSFLSTGVGNTIYF. The CDR3 DNA reads as TGTGCCAGCAGCTTTTTGTCAACAGGGGTAGGAAACACCATATATTTT.

The chain combines TRBV16 with TRBJ2-7; 10 bases map to TRBD1. V dropped 4 bases and J dropped 3; count of bases not matched to a gene: 9. The length of the CDR3 is 16 residues. Germline V lookup: CDR1 KGHSY, CDR2 FQNENV. As DNA, the CDR3 is TGTGCCAGCAGCCCGGGGACAGGGGAAAAATTCTACGAGCAGTACTTC. This codes for CASSPGTGEKFYEQYF.

The chain joins TRBV29-1 to TRBJ2-2, with D perhaps TRBD1 (6 bases). Germline CDR1 is SQVTM and CDR2 is ANQGSEA. The length of the CDR3 is 11 residues. Trimming removed 4 bases at V and 8 bases at J, with 8 bases between. The CDR3 spells CSVGRGGELFF. The DNA of the CDR3 is TGCAGCGTTGGTAGGGGGGGGGAGCTGTTTTTT.

The rearrangement links TRBV5-1 to TRBJ2-7; 8 bases line up with TRBD1. Germline V lookup: CDR1 SGHRS, CDR2 YFSETQ. The CDR3 length is 15 residues. V was pared by 0 bases and J by 3 bases, with 5 bases of the junction left unmatched. DNA of the CDR3: TGCGCCAGCAGCTTGGCCACAGGGGGATACTACGAGCAGTACTTC. It is translated as CASSLATGGYYEQYF. The variable domain in full, completed from reference TRBV5-1 and TRBJ2-7, reads KAGVTQTPRYLIKTRGQQVTLSCSPISGHRSVSWYQQTPGQGLQFLFEYFSETQRNKGNFPGRFSGRQFSNSRSEMNVSTLELGDSALYLCASSLATGGYYEQYFGPGTRLTVT.